This record covers a single TCR beta chain. Its target is unknown. The read comes to an end 3 residues before the CDR3 does, leaving the germline J gene to fill in the end. The data derive from a study of T cells in women clearing cervical HPV infection. Findings of the study overall: Repertoire richness, not evenness, was significantly elevated in CIN3+ cases versus controls. Effector/memory and HPV-specific T cells were not isolated, and association timing is unknown.

Cervical HPV DNA detected by MY09/MY11 PCR, typed by dot-blot. Genomic DNA, averaging about 1,100 ng per sample, yielded TCR beta CDR3 via immunoSEQ. The table came from immunoSEQ multiplex PCR; TCRdb's copy has only in-frame clones and leaves some out. The sample has some 20,000 clones. In germline, CDR1 is ENHRY, CDR2 SYGVKD. V lost 8 bases and J lost 4; bases outside the gene matches: 11. The length of the CDR3 is 15 residues. Sequencing input: blood buffy coat. The clonotype comes from a woman between 18 and 75 years old with a cervical HPV16 infection that either progressed to CIN3+ or cleared (not recorded which). The chain combines TRBV10-3 with TRBJ2-3; the match to TRBD1 covers 8 bases. The CDR3 DNA, read in part, is TGTGCCATCGGCGAACAGGGGGTCCTCCCAGATACG. Residues: CAIGEQGVLPDT. The CDR3 as a whole reads CAIGEQGVLPDTQYF.